Listed here is a single T cell receptor (beta chain). Its antigen remains unidentified. Base qualities are not at hand, and no much larger clone is one base apart. V loses 6 bases at its end and J loses 3 bases; junction bases beyond the gene matches: 7. Reading the germline V gene gives CDR1 MNHEY and CDR2 SVGAGI. Taken from cysteine to phenylalanine, the CDR3 has 15 residues. Of the read, only the CDR3 DNA is kept; its 45 bases are in frame from base 1. The data belong to a study of cytomegalovirus exposure and HLA in healthy donors (dated by TCRdb to between 2016 and 2019). For the wider study: According to a later analysis, the approximately 130 validation repertoires were produced on the same platform as the roughly 600 repertoires of the first cohort. The study was designed to test whether signatures of past pathogen exposure could be identified by cataloging public T cell receptors. A separate validation cohort of some 130 different subjects was used in addition to the 666-subject first cohort. To predict cytomegalovirus infection status, the study brought together high-throughput TCR immunosequencing, statistical association of individual TCRs with disease status, and machine learning.

The library was obtained by the immunoSEQ multiplex PCR assay. In the original analysis: To diagnose cytomegalovirus status from the catalog of TCR beta chain sequences, a statistical classification framework was built. This immuneACCESS table, as held by TCRdb, lists in-frame sequences with V and J called but not all clones. Of the missing ones, under half trace to an unresolved V gene in checked studies; the others have no known cause. That table is the source of V, J and clone size, and D and trimming were worked out from the DNA. The table for this sample lists roughly 120,000 clones; approximately 89% of them were counted only once. More than 1.5% of the sample goes to the ten largest clones. The donors were included in the validation cohort of 130 or so subjects, a group kept apart from the roughly 700-subject first cohort. What the research found in general, with its limitations: A few of the identified cytomegalovirus-associated TCR beta chains were confirmed in vitro to be specific for cytomegalovirus antigens. Most TCR sequences were observed very rarely across donors, whereas some public TCRs were present in many individuals. In a later analysis, TCRs clustered in the first cohort were found to also tend to co-occur in the 130 or so validation repertoires, with approximately 94% of cluster scores above 0. It was suggested by the authors that the approach could potentially be generalized to other disease states and immunological phenotypes. A later analysis had no HLA typing for the validation cohort, so co-occurrence there was scored across all 130 or so repertoires. The study listed 150 to 200 TCR beta chains as associated with cytomegalovirus. The classifier was reported to diagnose cytomegalovirus status with high specificity and sensitivity in both the original cohort and the validation cohort.

This clonotype was obtained from a man between 18 and 29 years old in good health and CMV-seronegative. Source material: PBMCs. The chain links TRBV6-5 with TRBJ2-7, with 11 junctional bases fitting TRBD1. The nucleotides read TGTGCCAGCAGACCGGACAGGGGGCGTTACTACGAGCAGTACTTC. This gives the protein CASRPDRGRYYEQYF.